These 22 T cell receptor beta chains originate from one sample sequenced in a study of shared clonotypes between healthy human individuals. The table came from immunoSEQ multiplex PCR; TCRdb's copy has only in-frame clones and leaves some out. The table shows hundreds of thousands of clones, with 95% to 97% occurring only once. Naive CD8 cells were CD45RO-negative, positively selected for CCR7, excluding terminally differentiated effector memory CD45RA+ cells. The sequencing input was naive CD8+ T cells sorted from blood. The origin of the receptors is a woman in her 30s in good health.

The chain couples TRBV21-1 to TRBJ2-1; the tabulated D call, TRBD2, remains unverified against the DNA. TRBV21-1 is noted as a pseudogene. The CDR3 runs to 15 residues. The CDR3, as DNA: TGTGCCAGCAGCAAACGGAGCGATACTAGGAATGAGCAGTTCTTC. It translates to CASSKRSDTRNEQFF.

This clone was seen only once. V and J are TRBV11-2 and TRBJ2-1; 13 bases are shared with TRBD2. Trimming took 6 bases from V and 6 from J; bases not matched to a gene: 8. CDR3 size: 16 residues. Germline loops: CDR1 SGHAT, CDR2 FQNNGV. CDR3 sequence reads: CASSRTSGRAINEQFF. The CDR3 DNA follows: TGTGCCAGCAGTCGTACTAGCGGGAGGGCCATCAATGAGCAGTTCTTC.

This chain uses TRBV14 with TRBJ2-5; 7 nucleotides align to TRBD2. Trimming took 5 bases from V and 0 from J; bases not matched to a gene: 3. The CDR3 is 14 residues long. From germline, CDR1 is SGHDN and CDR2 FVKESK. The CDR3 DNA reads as TGTGCCAGCAGCACGGGACTATACCAAGAGACCCAGTACTTC. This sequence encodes CASSTGLYQETQYF.

CDR3 loop: CASAEEGFYNQPQHF. CDR3 DNA: TGTGCCAGTGCAGAAGAGGGGTTCTACAATCAGCCCCAGCATTTT. V usage is TRBV19 and J usage is TRBJ1-5; possibly TRBD1 for D (5 bases). This CDR3 spans 15 amino acids. From germline, CDR1 is LNHDA and CDR2 SQIVND (reference sequence). Trimming took 8 bases from V and 3 from J, leaving 17 bases between them.

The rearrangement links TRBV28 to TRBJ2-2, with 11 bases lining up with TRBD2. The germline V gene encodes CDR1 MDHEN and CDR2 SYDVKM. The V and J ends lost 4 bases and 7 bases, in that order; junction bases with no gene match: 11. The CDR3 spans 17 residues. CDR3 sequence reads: CASSSTRLAGFVGELFF. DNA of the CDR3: TGTGCCAGCAGTTCCACCAGACTAGCGGGATTTGTCGGGGAGCTGTTTTTT.

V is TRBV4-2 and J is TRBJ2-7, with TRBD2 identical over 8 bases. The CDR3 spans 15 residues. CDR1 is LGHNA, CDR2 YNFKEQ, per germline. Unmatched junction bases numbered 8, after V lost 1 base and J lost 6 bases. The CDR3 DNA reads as TGTGCCAGCAGCCAAGGACACCGGGAGGGCTCCGAGCAGTACTTC. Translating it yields CASSQGHREGSEQYF.

CDR3 nucleotide sequence: TGTGCCAGCAGCGGTCGGGGGGAGCAAGCTAACTATGGCTACACCTTC. Translating it yields CASSGRGEQANYGYTF. V gene TRBV9 combines with J gene TRBJ1-2; a possible D gene is TRBD1 (5 bases). V was shortened by 3 bases and J by 0 bases, with 15 bases between the two germline ends. The CDR3 has 16 amino acids. Germline lookup yields CDR1 SGDLS and CDR2 YYNGEE.

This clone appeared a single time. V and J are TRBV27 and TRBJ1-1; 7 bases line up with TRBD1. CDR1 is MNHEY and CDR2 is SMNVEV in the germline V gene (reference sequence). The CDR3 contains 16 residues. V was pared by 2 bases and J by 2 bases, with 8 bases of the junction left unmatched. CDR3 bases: TGTGCCAGCAGTTTAGAGGGGGCGCGGAGAAACACTGAAGCTTTCTTT. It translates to CASSLEGARRNTEAFF.

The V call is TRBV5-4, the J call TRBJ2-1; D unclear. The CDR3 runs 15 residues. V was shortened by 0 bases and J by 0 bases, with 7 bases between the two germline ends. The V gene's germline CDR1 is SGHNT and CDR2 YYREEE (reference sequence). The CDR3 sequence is CASSLGRSSYNEQFF. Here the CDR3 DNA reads TGTGCCAGCAGCTTGGGCAGGAGCTCCTACAATGAGCAGTTCTTC. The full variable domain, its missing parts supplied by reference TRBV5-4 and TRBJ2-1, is ETGVTQSPTHLIKTRGQQVTLRCSSQSGHNTVSWYQQALGQGPQFIFQYYREEENGRGNFPPRFSGLQFPNYSSELNVNALELDDSALYLCASSLGRSSYNEQFFGPGTRLTVL.

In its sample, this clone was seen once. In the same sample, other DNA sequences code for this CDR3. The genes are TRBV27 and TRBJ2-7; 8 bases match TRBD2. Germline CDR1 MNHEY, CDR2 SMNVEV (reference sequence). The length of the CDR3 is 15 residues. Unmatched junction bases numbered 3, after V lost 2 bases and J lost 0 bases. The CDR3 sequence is CASSLSGRGSYEQYF. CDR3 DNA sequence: TGTGCCAGCAGTTTAAGCGGGAGAGGCTCCTACGAGCAGTACTTC.

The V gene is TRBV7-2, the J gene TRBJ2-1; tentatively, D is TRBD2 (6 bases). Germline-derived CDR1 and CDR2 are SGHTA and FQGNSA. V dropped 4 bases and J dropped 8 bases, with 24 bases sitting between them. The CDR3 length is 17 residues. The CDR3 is CASSSWVAGLPQDEQFF. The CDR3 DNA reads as TGTGCCAGCAGCTCCTGGGTGGCGGGACTTCCCCAGGATGAGCAGTTCTTC.

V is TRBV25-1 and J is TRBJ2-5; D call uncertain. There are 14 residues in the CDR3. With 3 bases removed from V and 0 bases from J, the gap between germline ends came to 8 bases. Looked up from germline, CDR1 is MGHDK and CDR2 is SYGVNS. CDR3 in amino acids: CASSDSHYQETQYF. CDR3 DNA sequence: TGTGCCAGCAGTGATTCGCATTACCAAGAGACCCAGTACTTC.

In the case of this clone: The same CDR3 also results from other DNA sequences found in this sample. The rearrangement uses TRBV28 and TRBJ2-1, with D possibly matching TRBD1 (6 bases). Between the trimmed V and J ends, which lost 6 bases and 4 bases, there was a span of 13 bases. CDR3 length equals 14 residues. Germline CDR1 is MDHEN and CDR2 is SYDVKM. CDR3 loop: CASSSRGGYNEQFF. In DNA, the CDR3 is TGTGCCAGCAGCTCAAGAGGGGGTTACAATGAGCAGTTCTTC.

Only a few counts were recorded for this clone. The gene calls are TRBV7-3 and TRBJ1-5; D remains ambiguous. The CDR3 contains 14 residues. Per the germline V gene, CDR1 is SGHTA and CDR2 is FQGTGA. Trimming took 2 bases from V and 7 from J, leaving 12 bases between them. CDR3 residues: CASSLVRSGQPQHF. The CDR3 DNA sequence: TGTGCCAGCAGCTTAGTCAGGTCCGGCCAGCCCCAGCATTTT. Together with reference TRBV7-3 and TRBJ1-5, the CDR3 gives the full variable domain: GAGVSQTPSNKVTEKGKYVELRCDPISGHTALYWYRQSLGQGPEFLIYFQGTGAADDSGLPNDRFFAVRPEGSVSTLKIQRTERGDSAVYLCASSLVRSGQPQHFGDGTRLSIL.

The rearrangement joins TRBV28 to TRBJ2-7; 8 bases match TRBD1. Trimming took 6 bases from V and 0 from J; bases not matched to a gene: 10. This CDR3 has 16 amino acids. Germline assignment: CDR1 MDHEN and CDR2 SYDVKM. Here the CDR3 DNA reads TGTGCCAGCAGACGCTGGGGTACAGGGGGCTCCTACGAGCAGTACTTC. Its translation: CASRRWGTGGSYEQYF.

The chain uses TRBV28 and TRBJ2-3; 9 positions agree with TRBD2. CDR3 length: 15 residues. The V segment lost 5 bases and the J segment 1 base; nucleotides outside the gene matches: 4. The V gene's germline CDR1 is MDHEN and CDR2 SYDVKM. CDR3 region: CASSPRTSGTDTQYF. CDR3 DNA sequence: TGTGCCAGCAGTCCCCGGACTAGCGGCACAGATACGCAGTATTTT.

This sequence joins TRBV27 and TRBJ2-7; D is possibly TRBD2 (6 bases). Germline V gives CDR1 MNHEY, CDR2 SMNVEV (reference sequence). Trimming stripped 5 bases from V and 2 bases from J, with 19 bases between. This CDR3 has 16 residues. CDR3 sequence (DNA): TGTGCCAGCAGTCCCTACGTGGGGGACTCACCCTACGAGCAGTACTTC. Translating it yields CASSPYVGDSPYEQYF.

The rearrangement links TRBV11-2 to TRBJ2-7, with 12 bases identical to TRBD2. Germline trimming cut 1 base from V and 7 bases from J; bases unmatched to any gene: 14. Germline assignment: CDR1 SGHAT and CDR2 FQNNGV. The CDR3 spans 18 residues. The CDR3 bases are TGTGCCAGCAGCTTAGGAACTAGCGGGAGGCCCCTGAGCTGGGAGCAGTACTTC. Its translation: CASSLGTSGRPLSWEQYF.

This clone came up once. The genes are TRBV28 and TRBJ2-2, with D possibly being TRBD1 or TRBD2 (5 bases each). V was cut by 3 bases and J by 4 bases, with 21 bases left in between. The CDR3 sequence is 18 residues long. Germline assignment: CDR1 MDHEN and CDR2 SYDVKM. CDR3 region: CASSLELEGYLGTGELFF. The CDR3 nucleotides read TGTGCCAGCAGTTTGGAACTAGAGGGGTATCTGGGCACCGGGGAGCTGTTTTTT. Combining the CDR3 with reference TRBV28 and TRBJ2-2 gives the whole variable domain DVKVTQSSRYLVKRTGEKVFLECVQDMDHENMFWYRQDPGLGLRLIYFSYDVKMKEKGDIPEGYSVSREKKERFSLILESASTNQTSMYLCASSLELEGYLGTGELFFGEGSRLTVL.

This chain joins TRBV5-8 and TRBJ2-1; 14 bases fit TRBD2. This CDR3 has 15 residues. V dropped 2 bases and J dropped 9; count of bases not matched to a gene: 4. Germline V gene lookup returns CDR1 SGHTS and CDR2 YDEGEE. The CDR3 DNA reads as TGTGCCAGCAGCTTCGGGACTAGCGGGAGAATTGAGCAGTTCTTC. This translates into CASSFGTSGRIEQFF.

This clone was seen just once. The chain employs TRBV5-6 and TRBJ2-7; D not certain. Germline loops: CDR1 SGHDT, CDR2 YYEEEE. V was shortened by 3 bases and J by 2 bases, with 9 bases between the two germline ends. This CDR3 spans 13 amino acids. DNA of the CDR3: TGTGCCAGCAGCTCGTGGGGAACCTACGAGCAGTACTTC. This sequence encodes CASSSWGTYEQYF.

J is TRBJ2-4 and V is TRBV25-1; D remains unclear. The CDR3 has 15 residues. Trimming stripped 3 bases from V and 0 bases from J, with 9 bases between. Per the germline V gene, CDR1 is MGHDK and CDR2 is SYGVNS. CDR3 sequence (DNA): TGTGCCAGCAGTGATAGGAACCTAGCCAAAAACATTCAGTACTTC. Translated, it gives CASSDRNLAKNIQYF.